The present T cell receptor beta chain was sequenced within a study of control samples from healthy donors and cancer patients. Germline V gene sequence: CDR1 SGHTS, CDR2 YDEGEE. V shed 2 bases and J shed 4 bases, with 13 bases lying between them. The CDR3 is 14 amino acids. Repertoires were generated with immunoSEQ multiplex PCR, while TCRdb's copy carries only in-frame clones and drops some. Here the sample spans about 20,000 clones, 75% to 85% being singletons. The J gene is TRBJ2-7, the V gene TRBV5-8; possible D gene TRBD1, 5 bases. The sequenced material came from PBMCs. The clonotype comes from a man between 60 and 75 years old with head and neck cancer. CDR3 amino acids: CASSLGQGYYEQYF. The CDR3, as DNA: TGTGCCAGCAGCTTAGGTCAGGGTTATTACGAGCAGTACTTC.